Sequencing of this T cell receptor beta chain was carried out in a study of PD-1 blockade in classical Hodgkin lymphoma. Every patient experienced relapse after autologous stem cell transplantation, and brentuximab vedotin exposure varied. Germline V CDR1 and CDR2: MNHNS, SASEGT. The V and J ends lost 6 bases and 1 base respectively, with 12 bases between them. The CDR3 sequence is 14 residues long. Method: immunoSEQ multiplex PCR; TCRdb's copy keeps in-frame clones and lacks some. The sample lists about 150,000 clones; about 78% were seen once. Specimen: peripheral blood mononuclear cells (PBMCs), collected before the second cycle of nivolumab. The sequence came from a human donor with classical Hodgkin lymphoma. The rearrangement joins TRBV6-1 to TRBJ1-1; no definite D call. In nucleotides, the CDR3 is TGTGCCAGCAGCAACCGGGTTACGAACACTGAAGCTTTCTTT. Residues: CASSNRVTNTEAFF.